These T cell receptor beta chains were read from a single sample in a study. TCRdb re-analysed the RT-PCR reads in MiXCR, keeping a single row per CDR3 protein. The table has about 680,000 distinct CDR3 sequences, approximately 15% seen once. Material for sequencing was memory CD4+ T cells from blood. These receptor sequences come from a female donor in good health, serving as a healthy control. CDR3s include the opening cysteine and the closing phenylalanine or tryptophan. Where a row states a size, it is once, few, many or the class of an expanded clone; other rows omit it.

TRBJ1-2,few,TRBV5-1,CASEIRQGAGYTF
TRBJ1-1,.,TRBV30,CAWISSPGKAFF
TRBJ2-1,.,TRBV12-3/TRBV12-4,CASNPGGPRNEQFF
TRBJ2-1,.,TRBV2,CASIRGQGWDEQFF
TRBJ2-7,many,TRBV6-5,CASRSPSTHEQYF
TRBJ1-1,few,TRBV7-2,CASSLGATGNTEAFF
TRBJ1-5,.,TRBV12-3/TRBV12-4,CASLTQGNQPQHF
TRBJ2-7,.,TRBV5-1,CASSLDGTAPYEQYF
TRBJ2-7,.,TRBV30,CAWSLPGGERQYF
TRBJ2-1,.,TRBV5-1,CASSSGSHPGVQFF
TRBJ2-2,few,TRBV7-9,CASSLYAGVGYTGELFF
TRBJ2-3,many,TRBV7-2,CASSSLAGDVDTQYF
TRBJ1-2,few,TRBV20-1,CSARGRRDYGYTF
TRBJ2-1,.,TRBV4-1,CASSQGSGRSYNEQFF
TRBJ2-1,many,TRBV12-3/TRBV12-4,CASSFRELYNEQFF
TRBJ1-2,few,TRBV5-1,CASSLAGGALGYGYTF
TRBJ1-5,few,TRBV18,CASSGQSINQPQHF
TRBJ1-1,few,TRBV6-1,CASSEWARENTEAFF
TRBJ2-7,few,TRBV9,CASSVTPSGTYEQYF
TRBJ1-1,few,TRBV29-1,CSVAGRGGGTEAFF
TRBJ2-3,.,TRBV4-2,CASSPGQGFHTQYF
TRBJ2-1,.,TRBV20-1,CSARNQREVYNEQFF
TRBJ1-5,.,TRBV7-9,CASSLGGLYQPQHF
TRBJ2-7,few,TRBV10-3,CAIRGGSYEQYF
TRBJ2-6,.,TRBV5-1,CAINITGVPGANVLTF